This TCR beta chain was recovered during a study of blood T cell repertoires in COVID-19. Study information: Whether acute or convalescent, the COVID-19 samples came from the United States, Italy and Spain.

The Seattle patients joined while their infection was active and were tracked longitudinally afterward. Methods used by the authors: Quantification of nucleated cells was approximated via reference gene primer amplification. TCRdb's table, derived via immunoSEQ multiplex PCR, lists solely in-frame clones and lacks some. V, J and clone size reflect that table, while D and trimming were determined from the DNA. This table holds roughly 160,000 clones, approximately 85% found once. V was clipped by 7 bases and J by 3 bases, with 13 bases between them. In germline, CDR1 is MNHEY, CDR2 SVGAGI. This CDR3 contains 13 residues.

The specimen was peripheral blood. The receptor's source is a woman aged 80 or over with COVID-19, enrolled during active disease. This chain joins TRBV6-5 and TRBJ2-7, with D perhaps matching TRBD1 (6 bases). The CDR3 DNA is TGTGCCAGCATTAAGACAGGCGACTACGAGCAGTACTTC. It codes for CASIKTGDYEQYF.